The rows below give T cell receptor beta chains drawn from one sample of a study of technical replicates of blood from four donors. Generated by immunoSEQ multiplex PCR, the TCRdb table keeps only in-frame clones and is missing some. The profile covers about 84,000 clones, with approximately 97% appearing a single time and 0.18% taken by the ten largest. The material sequenced was T cells isolated from PBMCs. Every receptor here comes from a human donor in good health. Both conserved end residues are part of each CDR3. A D gene is named only where the DNA matches it firmly. Rows may omit the clone size; those that give it use once, few, many or a size class.

size,length,J,V,D,DNA,CDR3
.,17,TRBJ1-5,TRBV18,.,TGTGCCAGCTCACCACTCGCGGGCAGGGGAACCAATCAGCCCCAGCATTTT,CASSPLAGRGTNQPQHF
.,14,TRBJ2-5,TRBV19,TRBD1,TGTGCCAGTACCCCCGGGACAGCTCAAGAGACCCAGTACTTC,CASTPGTAQETQYF
.,11,TRBJ2-7,TRBV6-1,TRBD2,TGTGCCAGCAGGGGGGGGGTCGAGCAGTACTTC,CASRGGVEQYF
.,13,TRBJ1-4,TRBV7-8,.,TGTGCCAGCAAGACAGAGCTAAATGAAAAACTGTTTTTT,CASKTELNEKLFF
.,15,TRBJ2-7,TRBV10-1,TRBD1,TGCGCCAGCAGTAAGGGTCTGGGACAGGGAGACGAGCAGTACTTC,CASSKGLGQGDEQYF
.,13,TRBJ2-5,TRBV2,.,TGTGCCAGCAGTGAAAATTCCGAAGAGACCCAGTACTTC,CASSENSEETQYF
.,16,TRBJ2-6,TRBV5-1,.,TGCGCCAGCAGCTTGGGACAGACCTCTGGGGCCAACGTCCTGACTTTC,CASSLGQTSGANVLTF
.,15,TRBJ2-7,TRBV11-2,TRBD2,TGTGCCAGCAGCTTAAGACTAGCGGAAACCTACGAGCAGTACTTC,CASSLRLAETYEQYF
.,16,TRBJ2-1,TRBV7-9,.,TGTGCCAGCAGCTCCCCCGAGGCTAGAGGTTTCAATGAGCAGTTCTTC,CASSSPEARGFNEQFF
.,15,TRBJ1-5,TRBV7-8,TRBD1,TGTGCCAGCAGCTTAGGGGCAGGGGGCAACCAGCCCCAGCATTTT,CASSLGAGGNQPQHF
.,14,TRBJ2-7,TRBV2,.,TGTGCCAGCAGTGGACTGGACTCGTTCTACGAGCAGTACTTC,CASSGLDSFYEQYF
.,14,TRBJ1-1,TRBV7-9,.,TGTGCCAGCAGCTTCCCCCGGGGGATCACTGAAGCTTTCTTT,CASSFPRGITEAFF
.,15,TRBJ2-2,TRBV12-5,TRBD1,TGTGCTAGTGGTTCGGGACAGGGGAACACCGGGGAGCTGTTTTTT,CASGSGQGNTGELFF
.,20,TRBJ2-7,TRBV27,.,TGTGCCAGCAGTTTATTGTTGGGGGTGCATCGGAGGGGGGGCCGCTCCGAGCAGTACTTC,CASSLLLGVHRRGGRSEQYF
once,16,TRBJ2-1,TRBV19,TRBD1,TGTGCCAGTAGTTTCACGACAGGGGGCGCGAGGAATGAGCAGTTCTTC,CASSFTTGGARNEQFF
once,15,TRBJ2-7,TRBV2,.,TGTGCCAGCAGTGAAGAGGGTTGGCTAGCGCGTAAGCAGTACTTC,CASSEEGWLARKQYF
.,15,TRBJ1-5,TRBV19,.,TGTGCCAGTACCCTAGGGGCAGGTAGCAATCAGCCCCAGCATTTT,CASTLGAGSNQPQHF
.,15,TRBJ1-5,TRBV21-1,.,TGTGCCAGCAGCCCCCGAGGAGGGTGCAATCAGCCCCAGCATTTT,CASSPRGGCNQPQHF
.,15,TRBJ2-7,TRBV28,TRBD2,TGTGCCAGCAGTTCCGGACTAGCGGGAAATTACGAGCAGTACTTC,CASSSGLAGNYEQYF
.,15,TRBJ2-2,TRBV11-2,.,TGTGCCAGCAGCTCCTACCGGGAAAACACCGGGGAGCTGTTTTTT,CASSSYRENTGELFF
.,12,TRBJ2-7,TRBV2,.,TGTGCCAGCAGTGTGAGGGTGGACGAGCAGTACTTC,CASSVRVDEQYF
.,13,TRBJ1-5,TRBV5-6,.,TGTGCCAGCAGCTTGTTAGGGAGCCAGCCCCAGCATTTT,CASSLLGSQPQHF
.,17,TRBJ2-7,TRBV5-4,.,TGTGCCAGCAGCTTGGCGGGGACAAGGAGAAGCTCCTACGAGCAGTACTTC,CASSLAGTRRSSYEQYF
.,12,TRBJ2-7,TRBV27,TRBD1,TGTGCCAGCAGCTACACAGGGGGAAAGACCTACTTC,CASSYTGGKTYF
.,13,TRBJ1-2,TRBV27,.,TGTGCCAGCAGTAACGGAGGGAGCTATGGCTACACCTTC,CASSNGGSYGYTF
once,16,TRBJ1-2,TRBV15,TRBD1,TGTGCCACCAGCAGAGATCGAGGAGGGACAGGACATGGCTACACCTTC,CATSRDRGGTGHGYTF
.,15,TRBJ2-1,TRBV5-1,TRBD2,TGCGCCAGCAGCTCGACTAGCGGTCTCTACAATGAGCAGTTCTTC,CASSSTSGLYNEQFF
.,17,TRBJ2-2,TRBV4-1,TRBD2,TGCGCCAGCAGCCAAGGAGAAGGCGGGGGGCATGCCGGGGAGCTGTTTTTT,CASSQGEGGGHAGELFF
.,19,TRBJ2-1,TRBV10-2,TRBD2,TGCGCCAGCAGTGAGGCCCCCGGGACTAGCGGGAGCTCCTACAATGAGCAGTTCTTC,CASSEAPGTSGSSYNEQFF
.,14,TRBJ1-2,TRBV29-1,TRBD1,TGCAGCGTTGAACAGGGGGCTGGCCTGGGTGGCTACACCTTC,CSVEQGAGLGGYTF
.,15,TRBJ1-5,TRBV9,TRBD1,TGTGCCAGCAGCGCCTGGGACAGAAGCAATCAGCCCCAGCATTTT,CASSAWDRSNQPQHF
.,15,TRBJ2-7,TRBV6-1,.,TGTGCCAGCACCCGAACAGGGCAGGGTCCCTACGAGCAGTACTTC,CASTRTGQGPYEQYF
.,16,TRBJ1-3,TRBV5-1,.,TGCGCCAGCAGCAGGACAAGCCTAAGCTCTGGAAACACCATATATTTT,CASSRTSLSSGNTIYF
.,11,TRBJ2-7,TRBV19,.,TGTGCCAGTAGTACCGAGTACGAGCAGTACTTC,CASSTEYEQYF
.,14,TRBJ1-5,TRBV11-2,TRBD1,TGTGCCAGCAGCTCCGGGACAGGGCGTCAGCCCCAGCATTTT,CASSSGTGRQPQHF
.,17,TRBJ1-1,TRBV5-4,.,TGTGCCAGCAGCTCACAAATCAGGGGAGGGATGAACACTGAAGCTTTCTTT,CASSSQIRGGMNTEAFF
once,13,TRBJ2-1,TRBV2,TRBD1,TGTGCCACCCGGACAGGACCTTACAATGAGCAGTTCTTC,CATRTGPYNEQFF
.,15,TRBJ2-7,TRBV29-1,TRBD1,TGCAGCGTTGAAATAGGGACAGGGGTAACCTACGAGCAGTACTTC,CSVEIGTGVTYEQYF
.,18,TRBJ2-3,TRBV7-2,TRBD2,TGTGCCAGCAGCTTAGCGAGGGCTAGCGGGGGGGCCGAAGATACGCAGTATTTT,CASSLARASGGAEDTQYF
.,13,TRBJ1-5,TRBV28,.,TGTGCCAGCATCACAGGGTCTAGTCGTCCCCAGCATTTT,CASITGSSRPQHF
once,14,TRBJ1-4,TRBV25-1,.,TGTGCCAGCAGTGAATCGGGAGGTAATGAAAAACTGTTTTTT,CASSESGGNEKLFF
once,17,TRBJ2-2,TRBV15,TRBD1,TGTGCCACCAGCAGAGATAAAGCAGGGGGCTTCGGCGGGGAGCTGTTTTTT,CATSRDKAGGFGGELFF